Listed below are T cell receptor beta chains from one sample, sequenced in a study of blood T cell repertoires in COVID-19. Method: immunoSEQ multiplex PCR; TCRdb's copy keeps in-frame clones and lacks some. The table includes about 44,000 clones, around 80% detected once. The sample taken for sequencing was peripheral blood. These receptors were obtained from a human donor in a cohort sampled during active COVID-19. The conserved cysteine and the conserved F or W are not part of the CDR3 here.

cdr3_aa: ATRGGGGTEAF
v_call: TRBV6-5

cdr3_aa: ASSQGTGFEKLF
v_call: TRBV3-1/TRBV3-2

cdr3_aa: ASKIDRANTEAF
v_call: TRBV28

cdr3_aa: ASSTGQGGPQH
v_call: TRBV19

cdr3_aa: ASRPTGFTEAF
v_call: TRBV2

cdr3_aa: ATSGVAGLNTDTQY
v_call: TRBV24-1

cdr3_aa: ASSEDQTGNYGYT
v_call: TRBV9

cdr3_aa: ASSLAGGSYNEQF
v_call: TRBV11-2

cdr3_aa: ASSQMLAQYNEQF
v_call: TRBV3-1/TRBV3-2

cdr3_aa: ASSLPQGSGELF
v_call: TRBV28

cdr3_aa: ASSYVQGGETQY
v_call: TRBV7-9

cdr3_aa: ASSYQGWDYGYT
v_call: TRBV6-5

cdr3_aa: ASRETGRAEAF
v_call: TRBV2

cdr3_aa: ASSPRSGGNGGNTEAF
v_call: TRBV18

cdr3_aa: ASSLATGGSSPLH
v_call: TRBV7-8

cdr3_aa: ASSINPPGAPYNSPLH
v_call: TRBV27

cdr3_aa: ASSYSGRIRNQPQH
v_call: TRBV6-2/TRBV6-3

cdr3_aa: ASSIQGPQETQY
v_call: TRBV2

cdr3_aa: AGGRRGSSYEQY
v_call: TRBV5-6

cdr3_aa: ASSYMGTGGFGELF
v_call: TRBV3-1/TRBV3-2

cdr3_aa: ASSEQNNSPLH
v_call: TRBV6-1

cdr3_aa: ASSPGQGDYGYT
v_call: TRBV7-3

cdr3_aa: ASSLEGDLRTGELF
v_call: TRBV5-1

cdr3_aa: SVESQGRDGYT
v_call: TRBV29-1

cdr3_aa: ASSYTRGSINSPLH
v_call: TRBV6-5

cdr3_aa: ASSGPGMNTEAF
v_call: TRBV9

cdr3_aa: ASSSGQGLLNYGYT
v_call: TRBV6-5

cdr3_aa: ASSVGSFPGPGELF
v_call: TRBV10-1

cdr3_aa: ASSLGVNTEAF
v_call: TRBV12-3/TRBV12-4

cdr3_aa: ASSPSLDRNEKLF
v_call: TRBV18

cdr3_aa: AWSAGDRSQPQH
v_call: TRBV30

cdr3_aa: ASSPGQTYEQY
v_call: TRBV18

cdr3_aa: ASSEQGLGKETQY
v_call: TRBV11-3

cdr3_aa: ASSIYDRVATEAF
v_call: TRBV19

cdr3_aa: ASSLLSNTGELF
v_call: TRBV7-6

cdr3_aa: ASSPVLASDYGYT
v_call: TRBV27

cdr3_aa: ASTAGTGLYEQY
v_call: TRBV19

cdr3_aa: ASSYDQGAGANVLT
v_call: TRBV6-6

cdr3_aa: ASTRDTSGEQY
v_call: TRBV6-5